A single sample gave rise to the 8 T cell receptor beta chains below, sequenced in a study of blood T cell repertoires in COVID-19. The data were produced by immunoSEQ multiplex PCR, yet TCRdb's version contains in-frame clones alone and is incomplete. This table has about 19,000 clones, approximately 86% appearing once. Sequenced sample: peripheral blood. All receptors come from a man between 65 and 80 years old with acute or convalescent COVID-19.

The CDR3 DNA reads TGTGCCAGCAGCTCCGGGGGGGATGGCTACACCTTC. This gives the protein CASSSGGDGYTF. The chain joins TRBV7-2 to TRBJ1-2, with D perhaps TRBD1 (5 bases). With 4 bases removed from V and 6 bases from J, the gap between germline ends came to 9 bases. Germline V gene data show CDR1 as SGHTA and CDR2 as FQGNSA. The CDR3 contains 12 residues.

The rearrangement links TRBV24-1 to TRBJ2-3, with 12 bases that match TRBD2. The junction had 7 bases not matched to a gene; V was cut back by 0 bases and J by 4 bases. Germline-derived CDR1 and CDR2 are KGHDR and SFDVKD. This CDR3 comprises 18 residues. CDR3 bases: TGTGCCACCAGTGATTTGCCGAGGACTAGCGGGACCCCAGATACGCAGTATTTT. Translation: CATSDLPRTSGTPDTQYF.

The V gene is TRBV19, the J gene TRBJ1-4; 11 bases fit TRBD1. V trimming: 5 bases; J trimming: 10 bases; junction bases outside the gene matches: 3. Germline CDR1 and CDR2: LNHDA and SQIVND (reference sequence). This CDR3 is built from 13 residues. The CDR3 DNA reads as TGTGCCAGTAGTGTCGGACAGGGGGCAAAACTGTTTTTT. Encoded protein: CASSVGQGAKLFF.

V is TRBV28 and J is TRBJ1-5, with 7 bases that match TRBD1. This CDR3 has 14 residues. With V trimmed by 6 bases and J by 5 bases, 7 bases remained unmatched. CDR1 is MDHEN, CDR2 SYDVKM, per germline. CDR3 coding DNA: TGTGCCAGCAGGGCGGGACAGAGATATCAGCCCCAGCATTTT. This codes for CASRAGQRYQPQHF. The full variable domain, completed using reference TRBV28 and TRBJ1-5, is DVKVTQSSRYLVKRTGEKVFLECVQDMDHENMFWYRQDPGLGLRLIYFSYDVKMKEKGDIPEGYSVSREKKERFSLILESASTNQTSMYLCASRAGQRYQPQHFGDGTRLSIL.

The chain has TRBV7-9 and TRBJ1-6; 7 bases line up with TRBD1. Per germline, CDR1 SEHNR and CDR2 FQNEAQ (reference sequence). V gave up 1 base and J gave up 8 bases; unmatched junction bases: 5. The CDR3 contains 15 residues. Here the CDR3 reads CASSLDRQGHSPLHF. The CDR3 DNA sequence: TGTGCCAGCAGCTTAGACCGACAGGGCCATTCACCCCTCCACTTT.

The rearrangement uses TRBV9 and TRBJ2-5; a possible D gene is TRBD1 (7 bases). Looked up from germline, CDR1 is SGDLS and CDR2 is YYNGEE. The germline V and J ends were trimmed by 0 bases and 5 bases, with 14 bases remaining between them. The CDR3 runs 15 residues. Here the CDR3 reads CASSVAGGLLETQYF. CDR3 DNA sequence: TGTGCCAGCAGCGTAGCAGGGGGGCTACTGGAGACCCAGTACTTC.

The gene calls are TRBV5-1 and TRBJ2-1; 10 nucleotides match TRBD1. Germline trimming cut 6 bases from V and 7 bases from J; bases unmatched to any gene: 7. CDR3 size: 14 residues. The V gene's germline CDR1 is SGHRS and CDR2 YFSETQ. CDR3 in amino acids: CASTEGQGYNEQFF. As DNA, the CDR3 is TGCGCCAGCACCGAGGGACAGGGGTATAATGAGCAGTTCTTC.

In DNA form, the CDR3 reads TGCGCCAGCAGCTATTCCGGGACTAGCGGGAGGAATCCCACAGATACGCAGTATTTT. Encoded protein: CASSYSGTSGRNPTDTQYF. The chain couples TRBV5-1 to TRBJ2-3; 15 nucleotides match TRBD2. This CDR3 is 19 amino acids long. V was clipped by 3 bases and J by 2 bases; unmatched bases: 10. Germline assignment: CDR1 SGHRS and CDR2 YFSETQ.